This TCR beta chain is from a study of T cells after posttransplantation cyclophosphamide. The study's findings and limits: Donor-recipient repertoire similarity was low at 1-2 months, rising over year one. Recipient CMV seropositivity and CMV reactivation strongly tracked TRB clonality. TRB overlap between skin or GI tissue T cells and blood was limited.

Ten or more counts support this clone. What it recognizes is unknown. On the day of bone marrow donation, the related graft donor provided peripheral blood. The CDR3 sequence is 14 residues long. Germline loops: CDR1 MDHEN, CDR2 SYDVKM. Trimming removed 7 bases from V and 6 bases from J, with 16 bases in between. Data came from immunoSEQ multiplex PCR; TCRdb stores just in-frame clones and leaves some out. The sample presents under 45,000 clones, none singletons. Material for sequencing was PBMCs. The receptor was isolated from a woman in her 50s in good health and a related stem cell transplant donor. The J gene is TRBJ2-1, the V gene TRBV28, with TRBD2 as a possible D gene (6 bases). The CDR3 nucleotides read TGTGCCAGCATCAGAGGAGGGAAGGTCAATGAGCAGTTCTTC. Translation gives CASIRGGKVNEQFF. Complete variable domain (other parts from reference TRBV28 and TRBJ2-1): DVKVTQSSRYLVKRTGEKVFLECVQDMDHENMFWYRQDPGLGLRLIYFSYDVKMKEKGDIPEGYSVSREKKERFSLILESASTNQTSMYLCASIRGGKVNEQFFGPGTRLTVL.